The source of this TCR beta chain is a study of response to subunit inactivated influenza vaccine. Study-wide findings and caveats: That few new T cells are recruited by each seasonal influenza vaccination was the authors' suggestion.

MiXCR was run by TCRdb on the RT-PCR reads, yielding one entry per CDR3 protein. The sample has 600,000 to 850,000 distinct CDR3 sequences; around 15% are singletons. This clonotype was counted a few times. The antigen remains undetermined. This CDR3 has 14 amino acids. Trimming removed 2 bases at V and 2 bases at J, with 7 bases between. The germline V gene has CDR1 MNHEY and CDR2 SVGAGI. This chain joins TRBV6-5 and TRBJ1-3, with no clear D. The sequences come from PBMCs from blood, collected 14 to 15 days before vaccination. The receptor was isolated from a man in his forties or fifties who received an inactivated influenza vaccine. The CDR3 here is CASSYGSPGNTIYF. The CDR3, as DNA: TGTGCCAGCAGTTACGGGAGCCCTGGAAACACCATATATTTT.